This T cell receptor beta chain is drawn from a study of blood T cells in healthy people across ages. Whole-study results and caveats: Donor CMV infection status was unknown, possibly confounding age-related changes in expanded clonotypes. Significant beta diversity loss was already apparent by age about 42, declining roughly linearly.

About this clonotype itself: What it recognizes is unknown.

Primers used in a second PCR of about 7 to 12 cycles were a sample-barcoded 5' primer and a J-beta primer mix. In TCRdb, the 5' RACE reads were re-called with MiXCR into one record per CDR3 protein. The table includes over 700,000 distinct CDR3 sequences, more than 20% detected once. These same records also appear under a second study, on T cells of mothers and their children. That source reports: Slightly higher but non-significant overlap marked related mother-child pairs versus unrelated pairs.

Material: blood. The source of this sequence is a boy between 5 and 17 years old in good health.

The CDR3 reads CASSQDLLVYEQYF. The CDR3 coding sequence is TGCGCCAGCAGCCAAGACCTCCTAGTATACGAGCAGTACTTC. The chain employs TRBV4-1 and TRBJ2-5; D ambiguous. TRBJ2-7 matches the DNA end more closely, so the J call is doubtful. This CDR3 has 14 amino acids. Germline V CDR1 and CDR2: MGHRA, YSYEKL.